Sequencing of this T cell receptor beta chain was carried out in a study of T cells after yellow fever vaccination. The study's findings and limits: Most clones from primary vaccination were detected again post-booster (approximately 97% CD4, 88% CD8). In FACS-sorted repertoires, abundant clonotypes from the bulk population could appear as contaminants.

The V end lost 4 bases, the J end lost 7 bases, and 14 bases lay between the germline ends. The germline V gene has CDR1 MNHEY and CDR2 SVGAGI. CDR3 length: 14 residues. By 5'RACE template switching, TCR cDNA was produced, with a universal primer site and UMIs added in the process. From the 5' RACE reads, TCRdb called clonotypes with MiXCR, one entry per CDR3 protein. The sample includes 180,000 or so distinct CDR3 sequences, roughly 9.6% of them seen just once. In its sample, this clonotype was seen a few times. Its antigen is unidentified. The sequence derives from a man younger than 35 who received the YFV17D yellow fever vaccine. The V call is TRBV6-5, the J call TRBJ2-1; tentatively, D is TRBD1 (5 bases). Sample: CD8+ T cells sorted from PBMCs, taken 15 days after the yellow fever booster vaccination. The CDR3 region has the DNA TGTGCCAGCAGTTGGGGTGGCAGGGTGAATGAGCAGTTCTTC. This encodes CASSWGGRVNEQFF.